This entry lists 28 T cell receptor beta chains sequenced from one sample in a study of vaccination and CD4 T cells after COVID-19. Their cognate antigens are unknown. As for time point: late sampling 161 to 241 days after vaccination in three convalescent patients. Documented treatment: roughly ten-day PBMC culture with coronavirus spike peptide pools or control peptides (ViraFEST assay). The assay that was used to sequence DNA from cultured CD4+ T cells was the Oncomine TCR Beta short-read assay. MiXCR was run by TCRdb on the PCR reads, yielding one entry per CDR3 protein. Here the sample spans about 17,000 distinct CDR3 sequences, under 55% being singletons. The starting material was CD4+ T cells from blood, cultured in vitro, obtained about 7 months after SARS-CoV-2 vaccination. The receptors derive from a human donor who had recovered from COVID-19.

This clonotype was seen a handful of times. This rearrangement joins TRBV20-1 to TRBJ2-3; 8 bases are shared with TRBD1. Germline CDR1 is DFQATT and CDR2 is SNEGSKA (reference sequence). V was clipped by 5 bases and J by 7 bases; unmatched bases: 5. The CDR3 has 12 residues. The CDR3 sequence is CSAQDRAYTQYF. DNA for the CDR3: TGCAGTGCTCAGGACAGGGCCTATACGCAGTATTTT.

This clonotype was seen a handful of times. The V call is TRBV12-3 or TRBV12-4, the J call TRBJ2-7; 11 nucleotides line up with TRBD2. The CDR3 covers 15 residues. The J segment lost 3 bases and the V segment lost 6 bases, leaving 7 bases of the junction unmatched. The CDR3 region has the DNA TGTGCCAGCAGCAACGGACTAGCGGGCGTCTACGAGCAGTACTTC. This codes for CASSNGLAGVYEQYF.

The genes are TRBV19 and TRBJ2-5; TRBD1 matches at 8 bases. Germline values: CDR1 LNHDA, CDR2 SQIVND (reference sequence). This CDR3 has 14 amino acids. The J segment lost 5 bases and the V segment lost 6 bases, leaving 8 bases of the junction unmatched. CDR3 loop: CASRPRGLGETQYF. In nucleotides, the CDR3 is TGTGCCAGTAGACCCAGGGGGCTGGGGGAGACCCAGTACTTC.

The chain uses TRBV20-1 and TRBJ2-5; maybe TRBD2 (7 bases). V lost 6 bases and J lost 6, with 17 bases in between. The length of the CDR3 is 13 residues. Germline lookup yields CDR1 DFQATT and CDR2 SNEGSKA (reference sequence). CDR3 in DNA: TGCAGTGCGATCATGGGGGGGCACAAGACCCAGTACTTC. Its translation is CSAIMGGHKTQYF.

This clonotype appeared a few times. This chain connects TRBV7-6 to TRBJ2-3, with a weak D call TRBD2 (5 bases). V was trimmed by 2 bases and J by 2 bases, leaving 8 bases between them. Germline assignment: CDR1 SGHVS and CDR2 FNYEAQ. This CDR3 has 14 residues. The CDR3 protein is CASSLSGFTDTQYF. For the CDR3, the DNA is TGTGCCAGCAGCTTATCGGGGTTCACAGATACGCAGTATTTT.

This chain joins TRBV4-1 and TRBJ2-7; 12 bases map to TRBD1. Trimming at V came to 3 bases and at J to 2 bases, leaving 2 bases not matched to a gene. The CDR3 sequence is 15 residues long. Germline CDR1 reads MGHRA; CDR2 reads YSYEKL. This CDR3 reads CASSHGTGGTYEQYF. CDR3 sequence (DNA): TGCGCCAGCAGCCACGGGACAGGGGGCACCTACGAGCAGTACTTC.

This clonotype was seen only a few times. The chain couples TRBV15 to TRBJ2-7, with 7 bases lining up with TRBD2. The CDR3 runs to 16 residues. After removal of 0 bases from V and 1 base from J, the junction contained 6 bases not matched to a gene. Germline values: CDR1 LNHNV, CDR2 YYDKDF (reference sequence). CDR3 sequence reads: CATSRDWPGLSYEQYF. CDR3 nucleotide sequence: TGTGCCACCAGCAGAGATTGGCCGGGACTATCCTACGAGCAGTACTTC. The variable domain in full, with the rest retrieved from reference TRBV15 and TRBJ2-7, is DAMVIQNPRYQVTQFGKPVTLSCSQTLNHNVMYWYQQKSSQAPKLLFHYYDKDFNNEADTPDNFQSRRPNTSFCFLDIRSPGLGDTAMYLCATSRDWPGLSYEQYFGPGTRLTVT.

This chain connects TRBV6-2 or TRBV6-3 to TRBJ2-1; D is ambiguous. Germline V gives CDR1 MNHEY, CDR2 SVGEGT. Trimming removed 8 bases at V and 5 bases at J, with 10 bases between. The CDR3 contains 12 residues. CDR3 coding DNA: TGTGCCAGCTGCCCACGGGACAATGAGCAGTTCTTC. The encoded protein is CASCPRDNEQFF.

This chain uses TRBV11-3 with TRBJ1-1; D is perhaps TRBD1 (5 bases). V lost 2 bases and J 7 bases, leaving 14 bases between the germline ends. Germline assignment: CDR1 SGHNT and CDR2 YENEEA. The CDR3 runs to 14 residues. CDR3 coding DNA: TGTGCCAGCAGCTTAACAGGATGGTCTGATGAAGCTTTCTTT. Amino acid sequence: CASSLTGWSDEAFF.

The rearrangement joins TRBV15 to TRBJ1-2, with 8 bases that match TRBD1. Germline CDR1 LNHNV, CDR2 YYDKDF (reference sequence). The V gene end was trimmed by 0 bases and the J gene end by 6 bases; junction bases not matched to a gene: 6. The CDR3 consists of 15 residues. The CDR3 is CATSRDLDRVDGYTF. The CDR3 DNA sequence: TGTGCCACCAGCAGAGATCTGGACAGGGTAGATGGCTACACCTTC.

This sequence joins TRBV7-2 and TRBJ2-7; D not certain. Germline lookup yields CDR1 SGHTA and CDR2 FQGNSA. The V end was cut by 0 bases, the J end by 3 bases, with 6 bases between. CDR3 length: 13 amino acids. The CDR3 region has the DNA TGTGCCAGCAGCTTAGCTCCTGGCTACGAGCAGTACTTC. Amino acid sequence: CASSLAPGYEQYF.

This clonotype was detected a few times. This chain connects TRBV7-2 to TRBJ1-6, with 9 bases lining up with TRBD1. With 8 bases clipped from V and 9 bases from J, the junction kept 11 bases outside the gene matches. The CDR3 contains 15 residues. Germline CDR1 reads SGHTA; CDR2 reads FQGNSA. The CDR3 is CASGPSQGAGSPLHF. CDR3 nucleotides: TGTGCCAGCGGACCATCACAGGGGGCAGGTTCACCCCTCCACTTT.

This clonotype was seen a few times. The J gene is TRBJ1-5, the V gene TRBV24-1, with D unresolved. The ends were cut back, 1 base at V and 7 bases at J, with 4 bases in the middle. Germline V gene data show CDR1 as KGHDR and CDR2 as SFDVKD. This CDR3 is 12 amino acids long. The CDR3 DNA reads TGTGCCACCAGTGATTTCGGGCAGCCCCAGCATTTT. Translation: CATSDFGQPQHF.

The V and J genes are TRBV7-9 and TRBJ1-2, with D hard to call. The CDR3 spans 14 residues. Per the germline V gene, CDR1 is SEHNR and CDR2 is FQNEAQ (reference sequence). The V end was cut by 3 bases, the J end by 8 bases, with 16 bases between. The CDR3 DNA is TGTGCCAGCAGCTTGGATCGGACTACGCGGGGCTACACCTTC. It is translated as CASSLDRTTRGYTF. Together with reference TRBV7-9 and TRBJ1-2, the CDR3 gives the full variable domain: DTGVSQNPRHKITKRGQNVTFRCDPISEHNRLYWYRQTLGQGPEFLTYFQNEAQLEKSRLLSDRFSAERPKGSFSTLEIQRTEQGDSAMYLCASSLDRTTRGYTFGSGTRLTVV.

The table lists this clonotype with a few counts. J is TRBJ1-1 and V is TRBV7-6; D gene ambiguous. V lost 1 base to trimming and J lost 6 bases, with 15 bases between them. The CDR3 spans 15 residues. The germline gives CDR1 SGHVS, CDR2 FNYEAQ. CDR3 region: CASSLGRGTNSEAFF. CDR3 sequence (DNA): TGTGCCAGCAGCTTAGGTCGGGGAACAAATTCTGAAGCTTTCTTT. Full variable domain (outside the CDR3, taken from reference TRBV7-6 and TRBJ1-1): GAGVSQSPRYKVTKRGQDVALRCDPISGHVSLYWYRQALGQGPEFLTYFNYEAQQDKSGLPNDRFSAERPEGSISTLTIQRTEQRDSAMYRCASSLGRGTNSEAFFGQGTRLTVV.

V and J are TRBV24-1 and TRBJ2-3; D uncertain. V shed 3 bases and J shed 2 bases, with 5 bases lying between them. Germline V gene sequence: CDR1 KGHDR, CDR2 SFDVKD. The CDR3 spans 13 residues. The CDR3 reads CATSDPPTDTQYF. CDR3 bases: TGTGCCACCAGTGATCCGCCCACAGATACGCAGTATTTT.

This rearrangement joins TRBV10-3 to TRBJ1-2; D remains ambiguous. The V and J ends lost 2 bases and 3 bases respectively, with 7 bases between them. This CDR3 spans 13 amino acids. Germline lookup yields CDR1 ENHRY and CDR2 SYGVKD. This CDR3 is CAISEVRDYGYTF. CDR3 DNA: TGTGCCATCAGTGAGGTGCGTGACTATGGCTACACCTTC.

The chain carries TRBV19 and TRBJ2-5; possibly TRBD1 or TRBD2 for D (6 bases each). V lost 4 bases and J lost 4, with 13 bases in between. CDR3 length: 14 residues. Looked up from germline, CDR1 is LNHDA and CDR2 is SQIVND (reference sequence). The chain's CDR3 is CASSNLGGVETQYF. In nucleotides, the CDR3 is TGTGCCAGTAGTAACCTGGGGGGCGTAGAGACCCAGTACTTC.

The sample holds a few counts of this clonotype. This rearrangement joins TRBV6-1 to TRBJ1-2; 8 bases are shared with TRBD1. Germline-derived CDR1 and CDR2 are MNHNS and SASEGT. V lost 6 bases to trimming and J lost 5 bases; unmatched junction nucleotides: 5. The CDR3 runs 13 residues. The chain's CDR3 is CASRPTGEYGYTF. The CDR3 coding sequence is TGTGCCAGCAGACCGACAGGGGAGTATGGCTACACCTTC.

The chain recombines TRBV21-1 with TRBJ1-3; the D call of TRBD1 is as the table states it, not checked on the DNA. TRBV21-1 is a recognized pseudogene. The CDR3 has 15 residues. The CDR3 coding sequence is TGTGCCAGCAGCAAAGAGGGACAGTTTCAGGACACCATATATTTT. Protein: CASSKEGQFQDTIYF.

The chain links TRBV20-1 to TRBJ2-1, with D possibly being TRBD2 (6 bases). Trimming pared 3 bases from V and 0 bases from J, leaving 12 bases between. The CDR3 contains 15 residues. CDR1 is DFQATT and CDR2 is SNEGSKA in the germline V gene (reference sequence). The CDR3: CSARASDRSYNEQFF. The CDR3 bases are TGCAGTGCTAGGGCTAGCGACCGCTCCTACAATGAGCAGTTCTTC.

The rearrangement joins TRBV7-8 to TRBJ1-1, with TRBD1 matching over 7 bases. Germline V gene data show CDR1 as SGHVS and CDR2 as FQNEAQ. The CDR3 length is 17 residues. With V trimmed by 0 bases and J by 5 bases, 12 bases remained unmatched. CDR3 in amino acids: CASSLAIDRVHGTEAFF. DNA of the CDR3: TGTGCCAGCAGCTTAGCAATCGACAGGGTTCACGGGACTGAAGCTTTCTTT. The variable domain in full, with the rest retrieved from reference TRBV7-8 and TRBJ1-1, is GAGVSQSPRYKVAKRGQDVALRCDPISGHVSLFWYQQALGQGPEFLTYFQNEAQLDKSGLPSDRFFAERPEGSVSTLKIQRTQQEDSAVYLCASSLAIDRVHGTEAFFGQGTRLTVV.

This clonotype was detected only a few times. The chain is built from TRBV19 and TRBJ2-1, with D possibly being TRBD1 or TRBD2 (5 bases each). V was clipped by 3 bases and J by 9 bases, with 18 bases between them. CDR1 is LNHDA, CDR2 SQIVND, per germline (reference sequence). The CDR3 spans 15 residues. The CDR3 DNA reads as TGTGCCAGTAGTATTGGGACGGTAGCCACAGGTGAGCAGTTCTTC. This codes for CASSIGTVATGEQFF.

V is TRBV2 and J is TRBJ1-1, with 7 bases identical to TRBD1. The length of the CDR3 is 15 residues. V lost 2 bases to trimming and J lost 1 base; unmatched junction nucleotides: 4. Germline CDR1 is SNHLY and CDR2 is FYNNEI. The CDR3 sequence: CASSELPGGNTEAFF. CDR3 in DNA: TGTGCCAGCAGTGAATTGCCAGGGGGGAACACTGAAGCTTTCTTT.

The V and J genes are TRBV6-1 and TRBJ1-2, with D possibly being TRBD1 (6 bases). V was clipped by 7 bases and J by 4 bases, with 22 bases between them. Looked up from germline, CDR1 is MNHNS and CDR2 is SASEGT. The CDR3 loop spans 16 amino acids. The CDR3 DNA follows: TGTGCCAGCAACGCAGGGGTGGGGGAGCCTGGCTATGGCTACACCTTC. This translates into CASNAGVGEPGYGYTF.

This clonotype has more than one count but fewer than ten. The V gene is TRBV7-6, the J gene TRBJ1-6; TRBD1 matches at 7 bases. CDR1 is SGHVS, CDR2 FNYEAQ, per germline. Trimming at V came to 1 base and at J to 10 bases, leaving 7 bases not matched to a gene. The CDR3 runs 15 residues. The DNA of the CDR3 is TGTGCCAGCAGCTTAGGACAGACAGGGCGATCACCCCTCCACTTT. Its translation: CASSLGQTGRSPLHF.

The gene calls are TRBV7-8 and TRBJ1-2, with 8 bases identical to TRBD1. This CDR3 is built from 14 residues. Germline V CDR1 and CDR2: SGHVS, FQNEAQ. V lost 5 bases and J lost 4; bases outside the gene matches: 6. The CDR3 here is CASSPGQEFYGYTF. The CDR3 coding sequence is TGTGCCAGCAGCCCGGGACAGGAGTTCTATGGCTACACCTTC. Full variable domain (missing parts from reference TRBV7-8 and TRBJ1-2): GAGVSQSPRYKVAKRGQDVALRCDPISGHVSLFWYQQALGQGPEFLTYFQNEAQLDKSGLPSDRFFAERPEGSVSTLKIQRTQQEDSAVYLCASSPGQEFYGYTFGSGTRLTVV.

The sample holds a few counts of this clonotype. V is TRBV2 and J is TRBJ2-7, with D unclear. The CDR3 runs to 13 residues. The V gene's germline CDR1 is SNHLY and CDR2 FYNNEI. Trimming took off 6 bases at V and 6 bases at J, with 15 bases between the two ends. Written as DNA, the CDR3 is TGTGCCAGCAGCTCCGTTCAGCCATCCGAGCAGTACTTC. Its translation is CASSSVQPSEQYF. The variable domain in full, with the rest retrieved from reference TRBV2 and TRBJ2-7, is EPEVTQTPSHQVTQMGQEVILRCVPISNHLYFYWYRQILGQKVEFLVSFYNNEISEKSEIFDDQFSVERPDGSNFTLKIRSTKLEDSAMYFCASSSVQPSEQYFGPGTRLTVT.